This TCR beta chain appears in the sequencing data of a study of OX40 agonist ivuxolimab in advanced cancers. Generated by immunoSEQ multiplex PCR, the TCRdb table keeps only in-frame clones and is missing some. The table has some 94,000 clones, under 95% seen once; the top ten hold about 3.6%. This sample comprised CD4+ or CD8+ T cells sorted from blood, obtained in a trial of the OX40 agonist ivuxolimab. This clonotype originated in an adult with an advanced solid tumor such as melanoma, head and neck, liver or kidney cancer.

The CDR3 region is CATSRIQNEQFF. For the CDR3, the DNA is TGTGCCACCAGCAGAATTCAGAATGAGCAGTTCTTC. The chain links TRBV15 to TRBJ2-1; no reliable D call. The CDR3 runs to 12 residues. Trimming took off 2 bases at V and 7 bases at J, with 6 bases between the two ends. From germline, CDR1 is LNHNV and CDR2 YYDKDF (reference sequence).